A single sample is the source of the 26 T cell receptor beta chains below, sequenced in a study of PD-1 blockade in classical Hodgkin lymphoma. Using immunoSEQ multiplex PCR, the repertoire was profiled, and TCRdb retains in-frame clones only, with some absent. The sample consists of 40,000 to 50,000 clones, around 80% of them appearing once. Each patient relapsed following autologous stem cell transplantation, and prior brentuximab vedotin exposure differed. The starting material was peripheral blood mononuclear cells (PBMCs), obtained at baseline. The receptors were sampled from a human donor with classical Hodgkin lymphoma.

The rearrangement links TRBV7-8 to TRBJ1-1; D is ambiguous. Germline CDR1 SGHVS, CDR2 FQNEAQ. Trimming cost V 5 bases and J 6 bases, with 10 bases left between them. CDR3 length: 12 amino acids. CDR3 residues: CASSHGVAEAFF. Written as DNA, the CDR3 is TGTGCCAGCAGCCACGGTGTTGCTGAAGCTTTCTTT.

This clone has more than one count but fewer than ten. The chain links TRBV5-1 to TRBJ2-5; 14 nucleotides match TRBD2. The germline CDR1 and CDR2 sequences are SGHRS and YFSETQ. V trimming: 6 bases; J trimming: 5 bases; junction bases outside the gene matches: 6. There are 15 residues in the CDR3. DNA for the CDR3: TGCGCCAGCATCCCCGGGACTAGCGGGGGTGAGACCCAGTACTTC. This encodes CASIPGTSGGETQYF.

CDR3 protein: CASRDRAVDGYTF. The CDR3 DNA reads as TGTGCCAGCAGGGACCGGGCCGTCGACGGCTACACCTTC. This rearrangement joins TRBV7-9 to TRBJ1-2; D gene uncertain. The CDR3 consists of 13 residues. In germline, CDR1 is SEHNR, CDR2 FQNEAQ (reference sequence). V lost 6 bases and J lost 8, with 16 bases in between.

This clone has a single count. The chain employs TRBV20-1 and TRBJ2-3; D gene uncertain. This CDR3 has 11 amino acids. The V gene lost 6 bases and the J gene lost 5 bases, with 9 bases spanning the gap. Germline CDR1 reads DFQATT; CDR2 reads SNEGSKA (reference sequence). DNA for the CDR3: TGCAGTGCACCCGACGGAGATACGCAGTATTTT. It translates to CSAPDGDTQYF.

In this sample, this clone turned up a few times. V gene TRBV29-1 combines with J gene TRBJ1-3; no firm D call. Deletions cut 6 bases from V and 4 bases from J, with 7 bases between. CDR1 SQVTM and CDR2 ANQGSEA come from the germline V gene. The CDR3 spans 11 residues. The CDR3 region is CSVWAGNTIYF. The CDR3 DNA reads as TGCAGCGTGTGGGCCGGAAACACCATATATTTT.

The chain recombines TRBV29-1 with TRBJ2-5, with a weak D call TRBD2 (5 bases). V was clipped by 5 bases and J by 5 bases, with 15 bases between them. The V gene's germline CDR1 is SQVTM and CDR2 ANQGSEA. The CDR3 has 13 amino acids. The DNA of the CDR3 is TGCAGCGTTCCGGGCCCACCGGGGGAGACCCAGTACTTC. Amino acids: CSVPGPPGETQYF.

The rearrangement joins TRBV6-1 to TRBJ1-1; D is possibly TRBD1 (5 bases). The CDR3 runs to 19 residues. V gave up 0 bases and J gave up 1 base, with 21 bases separating them. Germline assignment: CDR1 MNHNS and CDR2 SASEGT. CDR3: CASSEAFVLQGLRNTEAFF. CDR3 coding DNA: TGTGCCAGCAGTGAAGCTTTCGTGTTGCAGGGACTGAGGAACACTGAAGCTTTCTTT.

CDR3 protein: CASSLTGMGSGNTIYF. The CDR3 coding sequence is TGCGCCAGCAGCTTGACAGGGATGGGGTCTGGAAACACCATATATTTT. The chain recombines TRBV5-1 with TRBJ1-3, with a possible D match to TRBD1 (6 bases). Germline CDR1 is SGHRS and CDR2 is YFSETQ. V was clipped by 1 base and J by 1 base, with 12 bases between them. The CDR3 is 16 amino acids.

V and J are TRBV4-3 and TRBJ2-3, with D possibly being TRBD2 (7 bases). V lost 0 bases to trimming and J lost 0 bases, with 13 bases between them. This CDR3 contains 17 residues. Germline V lookup: CDR1 LGHNA, CDR2 YSLEER. The chain's CDR3 is CASSQEGGASSTDTQYF. In DNA, the CDR3 is TGCGCCAGCAGCCAAGAAGGGGGGGCCTCTAGCACAGATACGCAGTATTTT.

The J gene is TRBJ1-3, the V gene TRBV4-3; D not certain. The CDR3 is 15 amino acids. CDR1 is LGHNA, CDR2 YSLEER, per germline. The ends were cut back, 0 bases at V and 0 bases at J, with 6 bases in the middle. The CDR3 sequence is CASSQDSTSGNTIYF. DNA for the CDR3: TGCGCCAGCAGCCAAGACAGCACCTCTGGAAACACCATATATTTT.

The rearrangement uses TRBV2 and TRBJ2-1, with 10 bases fitting TRBD1. The trim removed 6 bases at V and 4 bases at J, leaving 6 bases unmatched. Looked up from germline, CDR1 is SNHLY and CDR2 is FYNNEI. The CDR3 covers 15 residues. CDR3: CASRIGTGVYNEQFF. The CDR3, as DNA: TGTGCCAGCAGAATCGGGACAGGGGTGTACAATGAGCAGTTCTTC.

The chain links TRBV4-3 to TRBJ1-1, with D uncertain. V gave up 0 bases and J gave up 5 bases, with 13 bases separating them. Per the germline V gene, CDR1 is LGHNA and CDR2 is YSLEER. The CDR3 is made up of 15 amino acids. CDR3 in DNA: TGCGCCAGCAGCCAAGATCGTAACTTAGGGACTGAAGCTTTCTTT. Protein product: CASSQDRNLGTEAFF.

The V and J genes are TRBV18 and TRBJ2-5; tentatively, D is TRBD1 or TRBD2 (5 bases each). The J call could be wrong; TRBJ2-7 is a better fit for the DNA end. There are 14 residues in the CDR3. Germline lookup yields CDR1 KGHSH and CDR2 LQKENI. The CDR3 region has the DNA TGTGCCAGCTCAGGCCGGGACCGCGTGGACGAGCAGTACTTC. This codes for CASSGRDRVDEQYF.

The V gene is TRBV9, the J gene TRBJ1-1, with D hard to call. The CDR3 is 13 residues long. Germline V gene data show CDR1 as SGDLS and CDR2 as YYNGEE. The germline V and J ends were trimmed by 4 bases and 3 bases, with 10 bases remaining between them. The CDR3 DNA reads TGTGCCAGCAGCAAGGCAGGTGACACTGAAGCTTTCTTT. Its protein is CASSKAGDTEAFF.

CDR3: CASSLRRAGETQYF. The DNA of the CDR3 is TGTGCCAGCAGCTTACGGCGGGCCGGGGAGACCCAGTACTTC. The chain uses TRBV7-2 and TRBJ2-5, with D possibly being TRBD2 (5 bases). The germline CDR1 and CDR2 sequences are SGHTA and FQGNSA. The CDR3 length is 14 residues. Trimming shortened V by 2 bases and J by 5 bases, and 12 bases separated the two germline ends.

The chain joins TRBV6-6 to TRBJ1-2; D may be TRBD1 (5 bases). The CDR3 is made up of 13 amino acids. V was cut by 3 bases and J by 7 bases, with 12 bases left in between. Per the germline V gene, CDR1 is MNHNY and CDR2 is SVGAGI (reference sequence). CDR3 loop: CASSYGTDTGYTF. The CDR3 nucleotides are TGTGCCAGCAGTTATGGGACCGACACTGGCTACACCTTC.

This sequence joins TRBV7-3 and TRBJ2-5; 8 nucleotides line up with TRBD1. The germline CDR1 and CDR2 sequences are SGHTA and FQGTGA. The CDR3 loop spans 15 amino acids. With V trimmed by 6 bases and J by 6 bases, 12 bases remained unmatched. The CDR3 reads CASRDPGGVGKTQYF. The DNA of the CDR3 is TGTGCCAGCAGGGATCCAGGGGGCGTCGGGAAGACCCAGTACTTC.

The chain combines TRBV29-1 with TRBJ2-1; TRBD1 matches 8 bases. The length of the CDR3 is 16 residues. Looked up from germline, CDR1 is SQVTM and CDR2 is ANQGSEA. Trimming took 4 bases from V and 2 from J; bases not matched to a gene: 10. The CDR3 DNA reads TGCAGCGTTGTACTTGCAGGGGGCGCGACCTACAATGAGCAGTTCTTC. Translating it yields CSVVLAGGATYNEQFF.

The rearrangement joins TRBV5-1 to TRBJ2-1, with a tentative D call TRBD1 (6 bases). Trimming stripped 4 bases from V and 6 bases from J, with 11 bases between. There are 13 residues in the CDR3. Germline-derived CDR1 and CDR2 are SGHRS and YFSETQ. CDR3 residues: CASSPQGINEQFF. The CDR3 nucleotides read TGCGCCAGCAGCCCGCAGGGGATCAATGAGCAGTTCTTC.

The CDR3 sequence: CASSFGQAMNTEAFF. The CDR3 DNA reads TGTGCCAGCAGCTTTGGACAGGCTATGAACACTGAAGCTTTCTTT. V gene TRBV7-2 combines with J gene TRBJ1-1, with 7 bases fitting TRBD1. The length of the CDR3 is 15 residues. V shed 3 bases, J shed 0 bases, and the junction held 4 bases outside the gene matches. The germline V gene encodes CDR1 SGHTA and CDR2 FQGNSA. Full variable domain (outside the CDR3, taken from reference TRBV7-2 and TRBJ1-1): GAGVSQSPSNKVTEKGKDVELRCDPISGHTALYWYRQSLGQGLEFLIYFQGNSAPDKSGLPSDRFSAERTGGSVSTLTIQRTQQEDSAVYLCASSFGQAMNTEAFFGQGTRLTVV.

V gene TRBV10-3 combines with J gene TRBJ2-7, with 10 bases that match TRBD1. With 6 bases clipped from V and 3 bases from J, the junction kept 5 bases outside the gene matches. Germline CDR1 reads ENHRY; CDR2 reads SYGVKD. This CDR3 has 14 residues. The CDR3 bases are TGTGCCATCAGCGGAGACAGGGGGCACTACGAGCAGTACTTC. It encodes CAISGDRGHYEQYF.

This chain connects TRBV10-3 to TRBJ2-3, with 14 bases identical to TRBD2. Germline V gives CDR1 ENHRY, CDR2 SYGVKD. The V and J ends lost 2 bases and 0 bases, in that order; junction bases with no gene match: 13. The CDR3 runs 21 residues. Written as DNA, the CDR3 is TGTGCCATCAGTGAGCCGACCGGGACTAGCGGGGGTACTACTAGCACAGATACGCAGTATTTT. Its translation is CAISEPTGTSGGTTSTDTQYF.

The rearrangement uses TRBV11-2 and TRBJ2-7; 11 nucleotides agree with TRBD2. The germline V gene encodes CDR1 SGHAT and CDR2 FQNNGV. V dropped 5 bases and J dropped 7; count of bases not matched to a gene: 13. The CDR3 is made up of 16 amino acids. The DNA of the CDR3 is TGTGCCAGCAGCCCACTCGGCCTAGCGGGGGGAGGAGAGCAGTACTTC. It specifies CASSPLGLAGGGEQYF. Drawing the rest from reference TRBV11-2 and TRBJ2-7, the complete variable domain is EAGVAQSPRYKIIEKRQSVAFWCNPISGHATLYWYQQILGQGPKLLIQFQNNGVVDDSQLPKDRFSAERLKGVDSTLKIQPAKLEDSAVYLCASSPLGLAGGGEQYFGPGTRLTVT.

In its sample, this clone was seen a few times. The rearrangement uses TRBV2 and TRBJ2-7; D perhaps matches TRBD1 (6 bases). The CDR3 sequence is 13 residues long. Germline V gives CDR1 SNHLY, CDR2 FYNNEI. V lost 6 bases and J lost 2, with 11 bases in between. In DNA form, the CDR3 reads TGTGCCAGCAGGGGGGACACGACCTACGAGCAGTACTTC. It yields the protein CASRGDTTYEQYF. Filled out from reference TRBV2 and TRBJ2-7, the complete variable domain reads EPEVTQTPSHQVTQMGQEVILRCVPISNHLYFYWYRQILGQKVEFLVSFYNNEISEKSEIFDDQFSVERPDGSNFTLKIRSTKLEDSAMYFCASRGDTTYEQYFGPGTRLTVT.

The V and J genes are TRBV7-9 and TRBJ1-3; tentatively, D is TRBD1 (5 bases). The CDR3 has 15 residues. V lost 5 bases, J lost 4 bases, and 15 bases lay in between. Germline CDR1 is SEHNR and CDR2 is FQNEAQ (reference sequence). The CDR3 loop reads CASSPTGGNGNTIYF. CDR3 nucleotides: TGTGCCAGCAGCCCAACGGGGGGGAACGGAAACACCATATATTTT.

In this sample, this clone turned up a few times. The chain joins TRBV6-6 to TRBJ2-1, with D unclear. The CDR3 covers 16 residues. Trimming stripped 4 bases from V and 6 bases from J, with 19 bases between. CDR1 and CDR2 from the germline V gene are MNHNY and SVGAGI (reference sequence). In DNA form, the CDR3 reads TGTGCCAGCAGTTCCATCAAGCCCAACTTCGGCAATGAGCAGTTCTTC. Translation: CASSSIKPNFGNEQFF.